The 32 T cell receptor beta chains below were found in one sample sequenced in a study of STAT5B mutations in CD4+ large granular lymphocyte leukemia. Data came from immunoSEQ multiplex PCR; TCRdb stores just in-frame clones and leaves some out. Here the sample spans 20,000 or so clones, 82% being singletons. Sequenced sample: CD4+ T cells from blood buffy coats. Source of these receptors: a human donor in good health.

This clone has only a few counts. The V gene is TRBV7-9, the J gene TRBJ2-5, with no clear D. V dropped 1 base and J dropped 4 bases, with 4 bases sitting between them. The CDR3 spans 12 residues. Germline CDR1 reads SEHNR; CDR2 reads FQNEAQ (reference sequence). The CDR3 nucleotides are TGTGCCAGCAGCTTAGTGGGAGAGACCCAGTACTTC. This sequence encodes CASSLVGETQYF.

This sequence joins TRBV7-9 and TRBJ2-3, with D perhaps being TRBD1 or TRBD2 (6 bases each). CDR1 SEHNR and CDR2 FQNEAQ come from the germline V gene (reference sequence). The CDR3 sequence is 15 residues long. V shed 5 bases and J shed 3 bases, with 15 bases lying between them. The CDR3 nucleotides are TGTGCCAGCAGCCCGACCCGGGGGCGGACAGATACGCAGTATTTT. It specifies CASSPTRGRTDTQYF.

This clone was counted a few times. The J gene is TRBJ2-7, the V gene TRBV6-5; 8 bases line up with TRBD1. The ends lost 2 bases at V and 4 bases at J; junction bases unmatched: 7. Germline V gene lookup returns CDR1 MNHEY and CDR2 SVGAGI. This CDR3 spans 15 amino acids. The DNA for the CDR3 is TGTGCCAGCAGTTACAGGCAGGGGGCAGGGTACGAGCAGTACTTC. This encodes CASSYRQGAGYEQYF.

As DNA, the CDR3 is TGTGCCAGCAGTGTGCGGGACCTAACAGATACGCAGTATTTT. Translation gives CASSVRDLTDTQYF. V usage is TRBV25-1 and J usage is TRBJ2-3; D is possibly TRBD2 (6 bases). Germline V gene data show CDR1 as MGHDK and CDR2 as SYGVNS. The length of the CDR3 is 14 residues. V lost 4 bases, J lost 3 bases, and 11 bases lay in between.

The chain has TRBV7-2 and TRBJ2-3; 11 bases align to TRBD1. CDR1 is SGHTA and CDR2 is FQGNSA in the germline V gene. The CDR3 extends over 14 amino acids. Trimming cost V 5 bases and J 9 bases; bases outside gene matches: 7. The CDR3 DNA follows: TGTGCCAGCAGCCCCGGGACAGGGGGACTGACGCAGTATTTT. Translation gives CASSPGTGGLTQYF.

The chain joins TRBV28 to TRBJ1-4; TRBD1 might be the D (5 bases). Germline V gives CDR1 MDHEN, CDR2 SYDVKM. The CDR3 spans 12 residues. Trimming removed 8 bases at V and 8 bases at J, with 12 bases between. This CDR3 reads CASGQGREKLFF. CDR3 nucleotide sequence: TGTGCCAGCGGCCAGGGCCGCGAAAAACTGTTTTTT.

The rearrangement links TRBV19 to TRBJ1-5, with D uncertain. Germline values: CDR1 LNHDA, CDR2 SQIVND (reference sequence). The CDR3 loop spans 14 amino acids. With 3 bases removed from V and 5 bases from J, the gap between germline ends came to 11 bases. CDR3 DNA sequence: TGTGCCAGTAGTATTGGAGGCGGTCATCAGCCCCAGCATTTT. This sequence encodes CASSIGGGHQPQHF.

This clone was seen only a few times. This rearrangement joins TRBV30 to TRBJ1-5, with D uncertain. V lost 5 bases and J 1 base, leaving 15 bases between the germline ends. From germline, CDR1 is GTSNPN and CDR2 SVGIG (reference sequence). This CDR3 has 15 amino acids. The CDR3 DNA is TGTGCCTGGGGTTCTGGCCGGATGAGCAATCAGCCCCAGCATTTT. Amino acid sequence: CAWGSGRMSNQPQHF. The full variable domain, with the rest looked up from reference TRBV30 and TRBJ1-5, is SQTIHQWPATLVQPVGSPLSLECTVEGTSNPNLYWYRQAAGRGLQLLFYSVGIGQISSEVPQNLSASRPQDRQFILSSKKLLLSDSGFYLCAWGSGRMSNQPQHFGDGTRLSIL.

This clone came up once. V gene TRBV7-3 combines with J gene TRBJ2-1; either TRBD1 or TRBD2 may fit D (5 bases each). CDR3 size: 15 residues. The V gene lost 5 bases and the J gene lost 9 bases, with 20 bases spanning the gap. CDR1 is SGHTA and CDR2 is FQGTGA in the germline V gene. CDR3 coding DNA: TGTGCCAGCAGCCCCCAGGGTGGGGGTATTGGTGAGCAGTTCTTC. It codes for CASSPQGGGIGEQFF.

Written as DNA, the CDR3 is TGTGCCAGCAGCCCCGGGACAGGGACTGGAAACACCATATATTTT. This translates into CASSPGTGTGNTIYF. The V call is TRBV27, the J call TRBJ1-3; 9 positions agree with TRBD1. V dropped 6 bases and J dropped 2; count of bases not matched to a gene: 5. CDR3 length equals 15 residues. In germline, CDR1 is MNHEY, CDR2 SMNVEV (reference sequence).

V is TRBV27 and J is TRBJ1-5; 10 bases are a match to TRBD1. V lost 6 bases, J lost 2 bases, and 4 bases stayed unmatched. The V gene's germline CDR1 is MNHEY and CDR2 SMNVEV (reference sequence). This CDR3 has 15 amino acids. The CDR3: CASSRTGGGNQPQHF. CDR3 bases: TGTGCCAGCAGCCGGACAGGGGGAGGCAATCAGCCCCAGCATTTT.

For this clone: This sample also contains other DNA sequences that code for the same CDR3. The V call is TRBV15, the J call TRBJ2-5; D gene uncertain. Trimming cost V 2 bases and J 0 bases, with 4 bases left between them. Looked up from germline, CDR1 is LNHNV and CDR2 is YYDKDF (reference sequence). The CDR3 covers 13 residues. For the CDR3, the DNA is TGTGCCACCAGCAGACTTTACCAAGAGACCCAGTACTTC. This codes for CATSRLYQETQYF.

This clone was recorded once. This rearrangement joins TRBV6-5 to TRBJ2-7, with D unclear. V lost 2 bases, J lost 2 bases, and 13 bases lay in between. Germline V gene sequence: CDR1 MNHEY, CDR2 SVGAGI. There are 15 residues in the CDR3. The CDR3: CASSYKGDPPYEQYF. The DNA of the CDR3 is TGTGCCAGCAGTTACAAGGGCGACCCCCCCTACGAGCAGTACTTC.

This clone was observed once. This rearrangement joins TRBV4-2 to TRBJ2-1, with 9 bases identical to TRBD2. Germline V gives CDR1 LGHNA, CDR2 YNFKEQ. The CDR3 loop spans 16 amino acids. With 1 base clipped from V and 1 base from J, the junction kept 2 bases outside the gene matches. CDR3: CASSQGSGSSYNEQFF. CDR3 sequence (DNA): TGTGCCAGCAGCCAAGGTAGCGGGAGTTCCTACAATGAGCAGTTCTTC.

The CDR3 DNA sequence: TGCGCCAGCAGCCCCGGCCCTCACACCGGGGAGCTGTTTTTT. Protein sequence: CASSPGPHTGELFF. The V gene is TRBV5-1, the J gene TRBJ2-2; D remains ambiguous. V was trimmed by 4 bases and J by 3 bases, leaving 10 bases between them. The CDR3 length is 14 residues. Per germline, CDR1 SGHRS and CDR2 YFSETQ.

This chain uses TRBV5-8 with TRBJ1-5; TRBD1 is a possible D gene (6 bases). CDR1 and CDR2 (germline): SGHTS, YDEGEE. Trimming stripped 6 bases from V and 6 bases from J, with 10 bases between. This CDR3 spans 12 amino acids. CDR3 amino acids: CASTRGAQPQHF. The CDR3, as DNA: TGTGCCAGCACCAGGGGAGCTCAGCCCCAGCATTTT.

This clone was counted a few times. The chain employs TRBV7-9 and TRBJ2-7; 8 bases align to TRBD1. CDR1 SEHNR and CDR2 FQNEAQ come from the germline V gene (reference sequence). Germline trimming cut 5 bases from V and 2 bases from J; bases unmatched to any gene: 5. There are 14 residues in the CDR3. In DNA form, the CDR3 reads TGTGCCAGCAGCCTCGGACAGGGAACCTACGAGCAGTACTTC. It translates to CASSLGQGTYEQYF. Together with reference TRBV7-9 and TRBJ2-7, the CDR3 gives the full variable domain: DTGVSQNPRHKITKRGQNVTFRCDPISEHNRLYWYRQTLGQGPEFLTYFQNEAQLEKSRLLSDRFSAERPKGSFSTLEIQRTEQGDSAMYLCASSLGQGTYEQYFGPGTRLTVT.

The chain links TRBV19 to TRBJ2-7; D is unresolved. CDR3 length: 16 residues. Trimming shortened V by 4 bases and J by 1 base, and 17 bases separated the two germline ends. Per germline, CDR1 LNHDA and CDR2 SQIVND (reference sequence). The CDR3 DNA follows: TGTGCCAGTAGTACCGGAACAGCGAGAGGATCCTACGAGCAGTACTTC. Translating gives CASSTGTARGSYEQYF.

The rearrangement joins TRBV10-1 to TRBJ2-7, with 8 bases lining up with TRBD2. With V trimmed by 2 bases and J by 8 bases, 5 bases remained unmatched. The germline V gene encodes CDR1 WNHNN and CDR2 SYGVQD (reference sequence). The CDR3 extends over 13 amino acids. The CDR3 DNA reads TGCGCCAGCAGTGAGGCGGGAGGTGTTCAGCAGTACTTC. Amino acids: CASSEAGGVQQYF.

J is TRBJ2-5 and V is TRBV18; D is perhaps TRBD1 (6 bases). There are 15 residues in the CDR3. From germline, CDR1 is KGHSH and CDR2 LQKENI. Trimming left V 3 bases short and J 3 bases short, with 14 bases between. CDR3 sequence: CASSPNLQGKETQYF. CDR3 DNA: TGTGCCAGCTCACCGAACCTCCAGGGGAAAGAGACCCAGTACTTC. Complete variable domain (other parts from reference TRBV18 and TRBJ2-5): NAGVMQNPRHLVRRRGQEARLRCSPMKGHSHVYWYRQLPEEGLKFMVYLQKENIIDESGMPKERFSAEFPKEGPSILRIQQVVRGDSAAYFCASSPNLQGKETQYFGPGTRLLVL.

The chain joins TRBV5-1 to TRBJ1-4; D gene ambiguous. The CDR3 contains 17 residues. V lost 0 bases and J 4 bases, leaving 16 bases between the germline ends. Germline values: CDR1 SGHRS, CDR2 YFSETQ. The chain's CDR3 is CASSLGSVVGYNEKLFF. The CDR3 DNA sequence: TGCGCCAGCAGCTTGGGGTCGGTGGTGGGCTATAATGAAAAACTGTTTTTT.

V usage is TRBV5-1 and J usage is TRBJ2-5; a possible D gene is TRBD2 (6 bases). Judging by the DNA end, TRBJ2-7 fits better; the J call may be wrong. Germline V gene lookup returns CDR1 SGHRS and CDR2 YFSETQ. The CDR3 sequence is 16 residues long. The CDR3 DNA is TGCGCCAGCACCAAGGTGGGCGGGACGGACCCCTACGAGCAGTACTTC. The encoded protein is CASTKVGGTDPYEQYF.

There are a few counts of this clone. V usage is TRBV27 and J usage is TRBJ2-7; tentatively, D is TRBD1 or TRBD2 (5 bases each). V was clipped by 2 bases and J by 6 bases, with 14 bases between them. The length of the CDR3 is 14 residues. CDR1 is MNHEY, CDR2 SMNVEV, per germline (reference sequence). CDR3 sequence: CASSLRGTNTEQYF. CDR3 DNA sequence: TGTGCCAGCAGTTTACGAGGGACGAACACCGAGCAGTACTTC.

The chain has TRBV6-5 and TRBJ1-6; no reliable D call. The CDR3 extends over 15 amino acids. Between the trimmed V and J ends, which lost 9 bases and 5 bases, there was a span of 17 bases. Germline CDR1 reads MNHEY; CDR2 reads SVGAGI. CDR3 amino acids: CASSRARGNNSPLHF. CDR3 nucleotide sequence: TGTGCCAGTTCAAGGGCCCGAGGGAATAATTCACCCCTCCACTTT.

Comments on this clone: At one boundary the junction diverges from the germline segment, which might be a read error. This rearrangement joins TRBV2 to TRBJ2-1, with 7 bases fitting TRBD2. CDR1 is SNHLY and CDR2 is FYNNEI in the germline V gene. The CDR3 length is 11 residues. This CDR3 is CASSEGTSPLF. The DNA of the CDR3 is TGTGCCAGCAGTGAAGGGACTAGTCCACTCTTC. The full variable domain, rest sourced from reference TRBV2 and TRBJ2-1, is EPEVTQTPSHQVTQMGQEVILRCVPISNHLYFYWYRQILGQKVEFLVSFYNNEISEKSEIFDDQFSVERPDGSNFTLKIRSTKLEDSAMYFCASSEGTSPLFGPGTRLTVL.

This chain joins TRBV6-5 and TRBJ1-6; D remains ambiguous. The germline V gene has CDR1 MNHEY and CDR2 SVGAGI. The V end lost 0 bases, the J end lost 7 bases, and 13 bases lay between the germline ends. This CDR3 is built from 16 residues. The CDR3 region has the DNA TGTGCCAGCAGTTACTCGAGGGCCCTCGGCAATTCACCCCTCCACTTT. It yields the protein CASSYSRALGNSPLHF.

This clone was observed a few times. CDR3 in amino acids: CASSRSSVNTEAFF. In nucleotides, the CDR3 is TGTGCCAGTAGTAGATCGTCGGTGAACACTGAAGCTTTCTTT. The chain employs TRBV19 and TRBJ1-1, with unresolved D. The germline V and J ends were trimmed by 4 bases and 0 bases, with 9 bases remaining between them. The length of the CDR3 is 14 residues. Germline-derived CDR1 and CDR2 are LNHDA and SQIVND (reference sequence).

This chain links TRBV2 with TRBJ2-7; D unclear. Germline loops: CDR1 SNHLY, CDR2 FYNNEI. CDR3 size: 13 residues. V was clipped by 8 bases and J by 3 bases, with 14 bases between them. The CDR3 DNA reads TGTGCCAGCCACGGGCGGAGAAACTACGAGCAGTACTTC. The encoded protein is CASHGRRNYEQYF.

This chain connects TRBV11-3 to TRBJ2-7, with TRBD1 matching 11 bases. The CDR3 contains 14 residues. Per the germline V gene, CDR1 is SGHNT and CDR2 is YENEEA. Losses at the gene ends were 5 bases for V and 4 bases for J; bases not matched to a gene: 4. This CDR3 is CASSPGQGEYEQYF. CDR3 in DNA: TGTGCCAGCAGCCCGGGACAGGGGGAATACGAGCAGTACTTC.

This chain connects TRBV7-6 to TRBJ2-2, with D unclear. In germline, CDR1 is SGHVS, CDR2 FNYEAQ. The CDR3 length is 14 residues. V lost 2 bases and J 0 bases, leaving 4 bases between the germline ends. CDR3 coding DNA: TGTGCCAGCAGCTTAAACGCGAACACCGGGGAGCTGTTTTTT. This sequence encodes CASSLNANTGELFF.

CDR3 loop: CASTGRRGGQSNEQFF. DNA for the CDR3: TGTGCCAGCACCGGGCGGCGGGGGGGCCAGAGCAATGAGCAGTTCTTC. The gene calls are TRBV7-2 and TRBJ2-1; 9 bases are shared with TRBD2. CDR3 length: 16 amino acids. Germline values: CDR1 SGHTA, CDR2 FQGNSA. With V trimmed by 7 bases and J by 6 bases, 13 bases remained unmatched.

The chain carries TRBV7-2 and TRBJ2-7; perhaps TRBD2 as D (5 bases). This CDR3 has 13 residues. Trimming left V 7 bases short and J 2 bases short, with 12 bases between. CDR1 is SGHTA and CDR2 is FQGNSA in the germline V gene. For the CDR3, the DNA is TGTGCCAGCACGGGAAGTCTACCCTACGAGCAGTACTTC. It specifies CASTGSLPYEQYF.